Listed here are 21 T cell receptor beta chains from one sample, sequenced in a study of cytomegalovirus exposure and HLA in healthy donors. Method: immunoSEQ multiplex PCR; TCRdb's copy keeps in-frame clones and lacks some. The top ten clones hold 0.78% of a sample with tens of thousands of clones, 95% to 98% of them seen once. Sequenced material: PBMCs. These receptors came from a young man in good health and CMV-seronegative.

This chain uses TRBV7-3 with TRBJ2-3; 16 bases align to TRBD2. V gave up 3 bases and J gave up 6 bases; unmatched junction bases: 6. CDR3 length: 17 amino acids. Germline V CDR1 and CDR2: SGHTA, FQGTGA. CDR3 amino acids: CASSLGLAGGPSDTQYF. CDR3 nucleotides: TGTGCCAGCAGCTTGGGACTAGCGGGAGGGCCATCCGATACGCAGTATTTT.

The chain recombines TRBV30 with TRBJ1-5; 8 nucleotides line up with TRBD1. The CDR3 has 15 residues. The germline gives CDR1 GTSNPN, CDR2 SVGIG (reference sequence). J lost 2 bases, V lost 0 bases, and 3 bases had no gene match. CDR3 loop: CAWSVDRGGNQPQHF. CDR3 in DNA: TGTGCCTGGAGTGTAGACAGGGGAGGCAATCAGCCCCAGCATTTT. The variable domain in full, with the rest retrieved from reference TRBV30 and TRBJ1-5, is SQTIHQWPATLVQPVGSPLSLECTVEGTSNPNLYWYRQAAGRGLQLLFYSVGIGQISSEVPQNLSASRPQDRQFILSSKKLLLSDSGFYLCAWSVDRGGNQPQHFGDGTRLSIL.

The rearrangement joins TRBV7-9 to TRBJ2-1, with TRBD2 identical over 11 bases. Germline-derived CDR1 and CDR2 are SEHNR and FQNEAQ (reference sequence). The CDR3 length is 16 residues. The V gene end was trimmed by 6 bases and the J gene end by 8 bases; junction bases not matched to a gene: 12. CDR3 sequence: CASRLAGVPRAHEQFF. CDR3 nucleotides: TGTGCCAGCAGACTAGCGGGAGTTCCCCGCGCCCATGAGCAGTTCTTC.

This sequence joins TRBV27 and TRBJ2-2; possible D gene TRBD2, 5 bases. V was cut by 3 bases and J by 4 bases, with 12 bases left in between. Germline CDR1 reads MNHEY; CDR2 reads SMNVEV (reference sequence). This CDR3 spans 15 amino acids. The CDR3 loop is CASSLRRSATGELFF. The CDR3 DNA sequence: TGTGCCAGCAGTTTGAGGAGGTCGGCCACCGGGGAGCTGTTTTTT.

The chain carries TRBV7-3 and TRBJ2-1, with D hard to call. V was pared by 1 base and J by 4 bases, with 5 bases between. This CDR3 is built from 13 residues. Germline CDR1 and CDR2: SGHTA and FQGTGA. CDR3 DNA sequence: TGTGCCAGCAGCTTAAACAGATACAATGAGCAGTTCTTC. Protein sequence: CASSLNRYNEQFF.

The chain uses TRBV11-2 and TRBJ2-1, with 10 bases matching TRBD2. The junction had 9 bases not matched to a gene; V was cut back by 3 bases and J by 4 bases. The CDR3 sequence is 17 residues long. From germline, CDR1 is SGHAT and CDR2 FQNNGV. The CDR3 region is CASSFAGLAVLYNEQFF. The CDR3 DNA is TGTGCCAGCAGCTTCGCCGGACTAGCGGTCCTTTACAATGAGCAGTTCTTC.

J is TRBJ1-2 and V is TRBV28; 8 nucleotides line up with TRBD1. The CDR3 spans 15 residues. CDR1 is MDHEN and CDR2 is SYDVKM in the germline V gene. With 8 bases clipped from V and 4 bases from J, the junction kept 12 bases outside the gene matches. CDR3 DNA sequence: TGTGCCAGCCGCTCAATTGCGGACAGGGTCTATGGCTACACCTTC. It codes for CASRSIADRVYGYTF.

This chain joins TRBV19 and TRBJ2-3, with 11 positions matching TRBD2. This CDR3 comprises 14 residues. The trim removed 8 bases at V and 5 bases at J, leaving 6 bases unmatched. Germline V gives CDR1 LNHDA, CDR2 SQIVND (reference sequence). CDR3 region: CASLLAGALDTQYF. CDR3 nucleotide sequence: TGTGCCAGTTTACTAGCGGGAGCGTTAGATACGCAGTATTTT. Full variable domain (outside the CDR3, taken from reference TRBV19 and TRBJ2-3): DGGITQSPKYLFRKEGQNVTLSCEQNLNHDAMYWYRQDPGQGLRLIYYSQIVNDFQKGDIAEGYSVSREKKESFPLTVTSAQKNPTAFYLCASLLAGALDTQYFGPGTRLTVL.

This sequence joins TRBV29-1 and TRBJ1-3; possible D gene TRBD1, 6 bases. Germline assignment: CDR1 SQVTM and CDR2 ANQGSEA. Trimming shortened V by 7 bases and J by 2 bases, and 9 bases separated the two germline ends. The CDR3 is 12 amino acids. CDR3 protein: CSGGQAGNTIYF. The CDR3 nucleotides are TGCAGCGGGGGGCAGGCTGGAAACACCATATATTTT. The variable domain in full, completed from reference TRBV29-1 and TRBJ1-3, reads SAVISQKPSRDICQRGTSLTIQCQVDSQVTMMFWYRQQPGQSLTLIATANQGSEATYESGFVIDKFPISRPNLTFSTLTVSNMSPEDSSIYLCSGGQAGNTIYFGEGSWLTVV.

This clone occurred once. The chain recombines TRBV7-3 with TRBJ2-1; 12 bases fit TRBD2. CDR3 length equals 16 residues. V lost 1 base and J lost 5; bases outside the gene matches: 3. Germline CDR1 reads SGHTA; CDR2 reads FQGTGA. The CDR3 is CASSLMWTSGNNEQFF. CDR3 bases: TGTGCCAGCAGCTTAATGTGGACTAGCGGGAACAATGAGCAGTTCTTC.

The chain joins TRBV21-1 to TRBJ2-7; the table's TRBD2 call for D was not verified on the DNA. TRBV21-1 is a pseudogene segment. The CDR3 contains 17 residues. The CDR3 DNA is TGTGCCAGCAGCCCGGGGGGGGCAGGTTCTGGCTCCTACGAGCAGTACGTC. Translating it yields CASSPGGAGSGSYEQYV.

The DNA for the CDR3 is TGTGCCAGCAGTCGGGACAGAGCTAATTCACCCCTCCACTTT. Its protein is CASSRDRANSPLHF. The chain joins TRBV27 to TRBJ1-6; 7 bases map to TRBD1. The CDR3 totals 14 residues. V dropped 5 bases and J dropped 6; count of bases not matched to a gene: 4. Germline loops: CDR1 MNHEY, CDR2 SMNVEV (reference sequence).

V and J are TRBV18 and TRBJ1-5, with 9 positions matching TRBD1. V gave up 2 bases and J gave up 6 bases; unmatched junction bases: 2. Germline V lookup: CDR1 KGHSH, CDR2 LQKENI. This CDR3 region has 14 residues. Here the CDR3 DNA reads TGTGCCAGCTCACCAGGACAGGGGACTCAGCCCCAGCATTTT. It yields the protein CASSPGQGTQPQHF. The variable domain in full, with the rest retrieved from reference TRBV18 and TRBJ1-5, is NAGVMQNPRHLVRRRGQEARLRCSPMKGHSHVYWYRQLPEEGLKFMVYLQKENIIDESGMPKERFSAEFPKEGPSILRIQQVVRGDSAAYFCASSPGQGTQPQHFGDGTRLSIL.

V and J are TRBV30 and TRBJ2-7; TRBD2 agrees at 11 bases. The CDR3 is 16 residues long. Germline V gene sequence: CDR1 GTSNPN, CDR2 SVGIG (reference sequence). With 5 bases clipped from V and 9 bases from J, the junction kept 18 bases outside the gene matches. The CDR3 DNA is TGTGCCTGGGGGAGGGCCGGGACTAGCGGAATTCTGAGGCAGTACTTC. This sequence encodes CAWGRAGTSGILRQYF.

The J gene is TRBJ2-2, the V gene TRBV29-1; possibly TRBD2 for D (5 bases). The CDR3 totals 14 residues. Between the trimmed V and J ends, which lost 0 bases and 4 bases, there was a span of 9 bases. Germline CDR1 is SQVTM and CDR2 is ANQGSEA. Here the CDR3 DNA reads TGCAGCGTTGAAGAACGGGGTGGCACCGGGGAGCTGTTTTTT. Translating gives CSVEERGGTGELFF.

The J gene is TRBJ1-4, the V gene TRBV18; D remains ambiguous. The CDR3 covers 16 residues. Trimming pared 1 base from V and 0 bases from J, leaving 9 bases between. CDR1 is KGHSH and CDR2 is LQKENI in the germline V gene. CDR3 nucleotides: TGTGCCAGCTCACCACTTAGCGGCTCAACTAATGAAAAACTGTTTTTT. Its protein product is CASSPLSGSTNEKLFF.

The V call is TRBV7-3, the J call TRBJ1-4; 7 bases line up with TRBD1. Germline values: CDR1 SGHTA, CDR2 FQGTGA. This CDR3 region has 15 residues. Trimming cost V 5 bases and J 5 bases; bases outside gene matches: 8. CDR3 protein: CASSQIRDRNEKLFF. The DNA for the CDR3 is TGTGCCAGCAGCCAAATCCGGGACAGAAATGAAAAACTGTTTTTT.

The CDR3 spells CASSQGGYEQFF. The DNA of the CDR3 is TGCGCCAGCAGCCAAGGCGGATATGAGCAGTTCTTC. The chain employs TRBV4-3 and TRBJ2-1, with D unclear. Germline V CDR1 and CDR2: LGHNA, YSLEER. CDR3 length: 12 residues. V lost 1 base to trimming and J lost 8 bases, with 6 bases between them.

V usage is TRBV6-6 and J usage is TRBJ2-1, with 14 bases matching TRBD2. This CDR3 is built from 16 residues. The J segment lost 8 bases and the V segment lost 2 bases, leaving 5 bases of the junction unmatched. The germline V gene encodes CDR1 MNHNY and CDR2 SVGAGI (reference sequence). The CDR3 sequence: CASSYPGTSGSYEQFF. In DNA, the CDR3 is TGTGCCAGCAGTTACCCCGGGACTAGCGGGAGCTATGAGCAGTTCTTC.

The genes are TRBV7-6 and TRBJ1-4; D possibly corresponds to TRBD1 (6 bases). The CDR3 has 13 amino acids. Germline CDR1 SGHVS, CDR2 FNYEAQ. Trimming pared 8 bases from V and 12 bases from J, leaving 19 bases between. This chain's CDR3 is CASGLGTTKELFF. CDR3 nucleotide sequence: TGTGCCAGCGGCCTCGGGACAACCAAAGAACTGTTTTTT. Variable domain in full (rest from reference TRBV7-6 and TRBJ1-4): GAGVSQSPRYKVTKRGQDVALRCDPISGHVSLYWYRQALGQGPEFLTYFNYEAQQDKSGLPNDRFSAERPEGSISTLTIQRTEQRDSAMYRCASGLGTTKELFFGSGTQLSVL.

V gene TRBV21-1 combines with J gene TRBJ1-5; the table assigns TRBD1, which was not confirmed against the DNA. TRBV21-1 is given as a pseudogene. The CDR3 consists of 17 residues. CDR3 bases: TGTGCCAGCAGCAAAGCGGGGGACACCACGGGGAATCAGCCCCAGCATTTT. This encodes CASSKAGDTTGNQPQHF.